The TCR beta chain described here comes from a study of blood T cell repertoires in COVID-19. At the level of the study: PBMCs, B-cell-depleted T cells, or T cells provided the cDNA or gDNA that made up the material.

In the original analysis: Estimation of nucleated cell counts was performed using reference gene primer amplification. Only in-frame clones appear in the TCRdb table, and some are missing; sequencing was by immunoSEQ multiplex PCR. The DNA was the basis for D and trimming; V, J and clone size are from that table. The profile covers more than 100,000 clones, with about 90% appearing a single time and 0.75% to 0.9% taken by the ten largest. The V gene's germline CDR1 is MDHEN and CDR2 SYDVKM. V lost 2 bases and J lost 3, with 11 bases in between. The CDR3 totals 14 residues. The clonotype comes from a woman aged 50 to 65 with active or convalescent COVID-19. Sequenced input: peripheral blood. J is TRBJ2-7 and V is TRBV28; no firm D call. CDR3 loop: CASSLTQTNYEQYF. CDR3 in DNA: TGTGCCAGCAGTTTAACACAGACAAACTACGAGCAGTACTTC.